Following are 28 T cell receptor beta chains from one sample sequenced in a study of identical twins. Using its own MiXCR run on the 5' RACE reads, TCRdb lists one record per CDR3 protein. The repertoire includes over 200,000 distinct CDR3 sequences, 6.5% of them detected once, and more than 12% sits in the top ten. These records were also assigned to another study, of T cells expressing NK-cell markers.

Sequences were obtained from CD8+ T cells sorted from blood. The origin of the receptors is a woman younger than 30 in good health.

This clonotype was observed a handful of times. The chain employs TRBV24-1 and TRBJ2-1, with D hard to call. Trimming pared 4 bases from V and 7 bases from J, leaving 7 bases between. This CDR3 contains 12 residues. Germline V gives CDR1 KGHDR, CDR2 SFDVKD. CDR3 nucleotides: TGTGCCACCAGTGACCCTACTAATGAGCAGTTCTTC. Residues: CATSDPTNEQFF.

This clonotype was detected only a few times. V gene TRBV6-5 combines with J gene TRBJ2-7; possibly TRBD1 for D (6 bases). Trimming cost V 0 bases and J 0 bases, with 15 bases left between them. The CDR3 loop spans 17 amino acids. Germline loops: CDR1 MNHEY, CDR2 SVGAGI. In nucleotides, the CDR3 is TGTGCCAGCAGTTACTCGAGGCAGGGGCACCCCTCCTACGAGCAGTACTTC. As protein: CASSYSRQGHPSYEQYF.

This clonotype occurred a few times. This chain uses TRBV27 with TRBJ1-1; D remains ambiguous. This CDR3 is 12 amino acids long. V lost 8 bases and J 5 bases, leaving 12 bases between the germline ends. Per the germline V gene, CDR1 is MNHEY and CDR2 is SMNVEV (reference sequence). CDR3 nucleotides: TGTGCCAGCGCATCCTACGGGACTGAAGCTTTCTTT. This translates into CASASYGTEAFF.

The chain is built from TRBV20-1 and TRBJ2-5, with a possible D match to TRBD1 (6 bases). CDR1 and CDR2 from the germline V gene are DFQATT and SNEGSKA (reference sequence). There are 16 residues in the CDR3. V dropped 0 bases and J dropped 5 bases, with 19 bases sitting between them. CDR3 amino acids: CSARDPGVVAFETQYF. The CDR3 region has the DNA TGCAGTGCTAGAGACCCAGGGGTGGTAGCCTTTGAGACCCAGTACTTC.

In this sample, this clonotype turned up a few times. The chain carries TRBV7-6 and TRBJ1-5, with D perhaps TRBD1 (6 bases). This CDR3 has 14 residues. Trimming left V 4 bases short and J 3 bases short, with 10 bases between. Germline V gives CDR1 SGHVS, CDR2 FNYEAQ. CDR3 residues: CASSSGGLNQPQHF. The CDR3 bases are TGTGCCAGCAGCTCCGGGGGCCTCAATCAGCCCCAGCATTTT. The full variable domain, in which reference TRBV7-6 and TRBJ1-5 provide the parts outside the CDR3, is GAGVSQSPRYKVTKRGQDVALRCDPISGHVSLYWYRQALGQGPEFLTYFNYEAQQDKSGLPNDRFSAERPEGSISTLTIQRTEQRDSAMYRCASSSGGLNQPQHFGDGTRLSIL.

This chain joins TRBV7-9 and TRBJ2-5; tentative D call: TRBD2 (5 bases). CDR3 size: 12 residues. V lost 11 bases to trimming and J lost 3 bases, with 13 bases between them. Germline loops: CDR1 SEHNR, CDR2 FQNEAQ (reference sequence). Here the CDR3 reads CAGERAEETQYF. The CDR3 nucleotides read TGTGCCGGGGAGAGGGCGGAAGAGACCCAGTACTTC.

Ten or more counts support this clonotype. The CDR3, as DNA: TGTGCCAGCAGCCTCGGGACAGCTCCCTACAATGAGCAGTTCTTC. It yields the protein CASSLGTAPYNEQFF. V usage is TRBV6-2 or TRBV6-3 and J usage is TRBJ2-1; TRBD1 matches 7 bases. The CDR3 runs to 15 residues. Germline V gene sequence: CDR1 MNHEY, CDR2 SVGEGT. With 6 bases clipped from V and 2 bases from J, the junction kept 7 bases outside the gene matches.

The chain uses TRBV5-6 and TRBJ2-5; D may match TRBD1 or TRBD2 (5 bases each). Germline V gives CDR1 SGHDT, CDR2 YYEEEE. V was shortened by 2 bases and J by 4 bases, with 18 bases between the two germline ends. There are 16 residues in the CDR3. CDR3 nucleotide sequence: TGTGCCAGCAGCTTCTACCGGGACCCATCGGCAGAGACCCAGTACTTC. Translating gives CASSFYRDPSAETQYF.

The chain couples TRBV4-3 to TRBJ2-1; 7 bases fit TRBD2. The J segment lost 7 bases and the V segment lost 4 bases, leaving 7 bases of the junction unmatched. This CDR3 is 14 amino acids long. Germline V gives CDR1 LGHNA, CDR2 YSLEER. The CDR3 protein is CASSLGGGWNEQFF. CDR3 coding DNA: TGCGCCAGCAGCCTTGGGGGAGGGTGGAATGAGCAGTTCTTC.

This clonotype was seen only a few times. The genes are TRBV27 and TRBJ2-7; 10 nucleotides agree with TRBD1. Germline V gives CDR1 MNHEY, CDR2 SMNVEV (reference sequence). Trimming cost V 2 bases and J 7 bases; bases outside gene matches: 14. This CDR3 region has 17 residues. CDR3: CASSLLDRDRGPREQYF. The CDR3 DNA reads TGTGCCAGCAGTTTACTGGACCGGGACAGGGGCCCGCGGGAGCAGTACTTC.

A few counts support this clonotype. DNA of the CDR3: TGCAGTGCTAGTTGGCGGGGGGGGATCTACGAGCAGTACTTC. Translation gives CSASWRGGIYEQYF. The chain employs TRBV20-1 and TRBJ2-7, with 9 positions matching TRBD2. CDR3 length equals 14 residues. V shed 3 bases and J 3 bases; nucleotides not matched to a gene: 6. Germline CDR1 is DFQATT and CDR2 is SNEGSKA (reference sequence).

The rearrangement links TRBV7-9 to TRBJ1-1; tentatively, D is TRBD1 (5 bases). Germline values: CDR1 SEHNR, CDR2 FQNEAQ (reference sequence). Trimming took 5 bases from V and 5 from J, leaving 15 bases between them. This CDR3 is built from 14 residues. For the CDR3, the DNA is TGTGCCAGCAGCCAATCTACCCAGGGTACTGAAGCTTTCTTT. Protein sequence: CASSQSTQGTEAFF.

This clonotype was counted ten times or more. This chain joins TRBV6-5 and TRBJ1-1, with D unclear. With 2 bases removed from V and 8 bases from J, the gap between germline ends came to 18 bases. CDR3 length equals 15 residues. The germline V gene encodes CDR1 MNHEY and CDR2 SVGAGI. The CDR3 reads CASSYRNLLKPEAFF. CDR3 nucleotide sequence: TGTGCCAGCAGTTACCGAAACCTACTGAAACCCGAAGCTTTCTTT.

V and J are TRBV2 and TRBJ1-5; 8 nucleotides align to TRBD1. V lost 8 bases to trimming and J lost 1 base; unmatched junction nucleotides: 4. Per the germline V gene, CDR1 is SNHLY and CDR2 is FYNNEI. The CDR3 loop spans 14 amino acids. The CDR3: CASHGTGSNQPQHF. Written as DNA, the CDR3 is TGTGCCAGCCACGGGACAGGAAGCAATCAGCCCCAGCATTTT.

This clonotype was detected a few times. In nucleotides, the CDR3 is TGCAGCGTTGATATCACCGAAGGGGGTTACGAGCAGTACTTC. Amino acids: CSVDITEGGYEQYF. The chain carries TRBV29-1 and TRBJ2-7; D possibly corresponds to TRBD1 (6 bases). The CDR3 spans 14 residues. Trimming left V 3 bases short and J 4 bases short, with 16 bases between. In germline, CDR1 is SQVTM, CDR2 ANQGSEA.

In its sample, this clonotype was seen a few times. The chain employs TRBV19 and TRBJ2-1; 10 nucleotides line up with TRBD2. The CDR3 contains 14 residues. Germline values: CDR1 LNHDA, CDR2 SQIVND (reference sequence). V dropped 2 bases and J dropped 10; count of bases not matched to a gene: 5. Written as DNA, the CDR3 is TGTGCCAGTAGTATAAGCGGGGGGGCCTCCGAGCAGTTCTTC. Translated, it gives CASSISGGASEQFF.

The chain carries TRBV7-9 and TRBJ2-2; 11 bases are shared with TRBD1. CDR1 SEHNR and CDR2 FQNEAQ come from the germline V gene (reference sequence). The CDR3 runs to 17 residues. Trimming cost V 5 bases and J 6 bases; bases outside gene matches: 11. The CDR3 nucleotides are TGTGCCAGCAGCGCTAATGGACAGGGGGCGATTGCCGGGGAGCTGTTTTTT. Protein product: CASSANGQGAIAGELFF. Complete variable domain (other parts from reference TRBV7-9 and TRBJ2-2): DTGVSQNPRHKITKRGQNVTFRCDPISEHNRLYWYRQTLGQGPEFLTYFQNEAQLEKSRLLSDRFSAERPKGSFSTLEIQRTEQGDSAMYLCASSANGQGAIAGELFFGEGSRLTVL.

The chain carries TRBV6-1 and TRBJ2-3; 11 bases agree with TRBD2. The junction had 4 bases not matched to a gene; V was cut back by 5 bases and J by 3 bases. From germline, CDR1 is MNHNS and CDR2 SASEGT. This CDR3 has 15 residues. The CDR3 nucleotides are TGTGCCAGCAGTCAGGGACTAGCGGAAACAGATACGCAGTATTTT. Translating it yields CASSQGLAETDTQYF.

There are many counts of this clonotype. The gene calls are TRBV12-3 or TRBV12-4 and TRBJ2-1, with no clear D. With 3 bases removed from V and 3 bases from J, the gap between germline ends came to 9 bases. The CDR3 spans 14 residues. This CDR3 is CASSLGHFYNEQFF. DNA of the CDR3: TGTGCCAGCAGTTTGGGTCATTTCTACAATGAGCAGTTCTTC.

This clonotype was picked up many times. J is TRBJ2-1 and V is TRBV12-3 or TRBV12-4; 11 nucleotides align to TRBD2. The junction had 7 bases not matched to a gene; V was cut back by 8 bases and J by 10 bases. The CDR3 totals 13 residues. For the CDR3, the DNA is TGTGCCAGCGCGCCATTAGCGGGGGGGGAGCAGTTCTTC. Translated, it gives CASAPLAGGEQFF.

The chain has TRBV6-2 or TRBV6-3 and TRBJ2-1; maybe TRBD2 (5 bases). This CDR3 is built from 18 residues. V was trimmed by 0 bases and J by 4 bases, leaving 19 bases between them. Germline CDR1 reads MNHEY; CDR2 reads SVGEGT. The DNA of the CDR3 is TGTGCCAGCAGTTACTCGAGAGGCGGGTACGCAGTTTACAATGAGCAGTTCTTC. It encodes CASSYSRGGYAVYNEQFF.

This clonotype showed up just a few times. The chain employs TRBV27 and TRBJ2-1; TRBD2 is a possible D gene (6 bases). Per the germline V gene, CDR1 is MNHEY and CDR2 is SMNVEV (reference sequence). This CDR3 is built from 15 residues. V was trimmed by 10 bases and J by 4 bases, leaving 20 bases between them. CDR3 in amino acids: CATGPGTRVYNEQFF. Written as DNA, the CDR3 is TGTGCCACCGGACCCGGGACTCGAGTTTACAATGAGCAGTTCTTC.

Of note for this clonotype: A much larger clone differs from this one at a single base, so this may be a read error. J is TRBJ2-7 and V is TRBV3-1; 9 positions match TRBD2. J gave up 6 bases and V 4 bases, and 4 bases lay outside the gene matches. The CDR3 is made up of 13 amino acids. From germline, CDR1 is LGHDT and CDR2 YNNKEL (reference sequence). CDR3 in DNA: TGTGCCAGCAGCCGGGGACTAGCTGGCGAGCAGTACTTC. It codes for CASSRGLAGEQYF.

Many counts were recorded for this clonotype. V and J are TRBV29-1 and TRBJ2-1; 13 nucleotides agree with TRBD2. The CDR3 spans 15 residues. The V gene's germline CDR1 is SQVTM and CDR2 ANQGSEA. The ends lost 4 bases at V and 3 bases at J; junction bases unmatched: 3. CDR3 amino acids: CSVGGTSGDYNEQFF. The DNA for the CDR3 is TGCAGCGTTGGGGGGACTAGCGGGGACTACAATGAGCAGTTCTTC.

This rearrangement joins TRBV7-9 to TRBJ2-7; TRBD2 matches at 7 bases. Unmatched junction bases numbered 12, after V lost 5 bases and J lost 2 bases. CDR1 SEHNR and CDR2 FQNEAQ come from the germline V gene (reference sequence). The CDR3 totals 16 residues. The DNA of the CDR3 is TGTGCCAGCAGCCCAGAAGCCGGGACTAAGGCCTACGAGCAGTACTTC. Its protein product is CASSPEAGTKAYEQYF.

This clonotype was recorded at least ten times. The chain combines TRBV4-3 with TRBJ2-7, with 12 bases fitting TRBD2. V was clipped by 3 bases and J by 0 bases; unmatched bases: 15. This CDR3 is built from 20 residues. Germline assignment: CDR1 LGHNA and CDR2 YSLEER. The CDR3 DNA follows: TGCGCCAGCAGCCAGTCACTCCTAGCGGGAGGGCCCTGGTACTCCTACGAGCAGTACTTC. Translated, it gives CASSQSLLAGGPWYSYEQYF.

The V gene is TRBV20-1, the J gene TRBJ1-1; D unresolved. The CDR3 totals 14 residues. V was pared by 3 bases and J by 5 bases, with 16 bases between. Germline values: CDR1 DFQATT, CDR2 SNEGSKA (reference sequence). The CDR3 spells CSASEFSRLTEAFF. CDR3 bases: TGCAGTGCTAGTGAGTTTAGCAGGTTGACTGAAGCTTTCTTT.

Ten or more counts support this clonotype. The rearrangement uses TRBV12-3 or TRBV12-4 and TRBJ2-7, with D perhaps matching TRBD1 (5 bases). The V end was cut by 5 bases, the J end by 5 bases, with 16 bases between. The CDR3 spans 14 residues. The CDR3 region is CASSMTVGVDEQYF. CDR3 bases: TGTGCCAGCAGTATGACAGTAGGAGTAGACGAGCAGTACTTC.